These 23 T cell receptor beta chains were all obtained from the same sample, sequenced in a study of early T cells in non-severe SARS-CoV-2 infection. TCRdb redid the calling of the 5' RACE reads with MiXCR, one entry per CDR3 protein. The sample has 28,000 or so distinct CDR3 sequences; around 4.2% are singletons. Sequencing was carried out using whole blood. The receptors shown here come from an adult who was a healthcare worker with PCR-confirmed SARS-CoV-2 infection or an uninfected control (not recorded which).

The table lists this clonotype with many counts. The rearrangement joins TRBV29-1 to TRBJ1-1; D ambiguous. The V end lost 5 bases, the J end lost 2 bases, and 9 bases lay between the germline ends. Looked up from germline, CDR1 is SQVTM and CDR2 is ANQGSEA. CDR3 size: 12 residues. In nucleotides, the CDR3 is TGCAGCGTTACCCCGGGCAACACTGAAGCTTTCTTT. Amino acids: CSVTPGNTEAFF.

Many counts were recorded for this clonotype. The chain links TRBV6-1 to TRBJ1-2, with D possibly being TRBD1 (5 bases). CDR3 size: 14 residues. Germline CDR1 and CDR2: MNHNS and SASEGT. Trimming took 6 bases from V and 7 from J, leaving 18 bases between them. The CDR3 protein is CASSRDRTTGGYTF. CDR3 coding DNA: TGTGCCAGCAGCCGAGACCGGACAACAGGTGGCTACACCTTC.

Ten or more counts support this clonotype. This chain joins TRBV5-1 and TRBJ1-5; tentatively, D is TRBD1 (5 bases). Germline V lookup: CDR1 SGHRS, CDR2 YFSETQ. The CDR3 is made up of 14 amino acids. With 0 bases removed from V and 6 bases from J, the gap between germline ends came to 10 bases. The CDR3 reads CASSLGGDGQPQHF. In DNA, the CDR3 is TGCGCCAGCAGCTTGGGAGGGGACGGTCAGCCCCAGCATTTT.

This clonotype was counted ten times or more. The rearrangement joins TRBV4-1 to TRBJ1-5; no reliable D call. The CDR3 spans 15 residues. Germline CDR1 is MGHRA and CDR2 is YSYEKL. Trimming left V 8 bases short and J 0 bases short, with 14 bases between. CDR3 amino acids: CASGREENSNQPQHF. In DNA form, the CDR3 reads TGCGCCAGCGGGAGGGAAGAAAATAGCAATCAGCCCCAGCATTTT.

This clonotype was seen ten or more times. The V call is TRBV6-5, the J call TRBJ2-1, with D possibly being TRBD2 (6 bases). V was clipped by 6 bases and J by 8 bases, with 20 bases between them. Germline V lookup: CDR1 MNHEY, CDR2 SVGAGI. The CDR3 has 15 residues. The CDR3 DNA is TGTGCCAGCAGACGCGGACTATCCGGACGGGATGAGCAGTTCTTC. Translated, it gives CASRRGLSGRDEQFF.

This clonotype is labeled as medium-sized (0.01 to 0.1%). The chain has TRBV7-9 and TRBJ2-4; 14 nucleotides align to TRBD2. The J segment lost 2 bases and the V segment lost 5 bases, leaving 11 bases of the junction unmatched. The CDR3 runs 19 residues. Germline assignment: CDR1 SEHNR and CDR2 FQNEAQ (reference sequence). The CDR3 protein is CASSPNTGTSGSPKNIQYF. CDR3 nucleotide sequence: TGTGCCAGCAGCCCGAACACCGGGACTAGCGGGAGCCCCAAAAACATTCAGTACTTC.

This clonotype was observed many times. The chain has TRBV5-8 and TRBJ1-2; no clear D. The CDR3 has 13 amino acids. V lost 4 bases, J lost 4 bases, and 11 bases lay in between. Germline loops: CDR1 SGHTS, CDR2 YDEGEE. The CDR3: CASSRTLIYGYTF. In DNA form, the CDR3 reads TGTGCCAGCAGCCGCACCCTCATCTATGGCTACACCTTC.

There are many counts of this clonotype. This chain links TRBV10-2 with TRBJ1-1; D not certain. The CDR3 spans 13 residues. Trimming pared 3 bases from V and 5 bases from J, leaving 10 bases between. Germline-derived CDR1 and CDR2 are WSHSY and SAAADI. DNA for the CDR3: TGCGCCAGCAGTGACGGAGATTTGACTGAAGCTTTCTTT. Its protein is CASSDGDLTEAFF.

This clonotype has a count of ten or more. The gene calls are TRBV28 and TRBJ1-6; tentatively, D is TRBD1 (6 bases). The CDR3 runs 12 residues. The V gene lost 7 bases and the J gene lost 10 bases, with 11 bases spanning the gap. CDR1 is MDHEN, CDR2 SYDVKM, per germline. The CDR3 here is CASNSGDSPLHF. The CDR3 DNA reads TGTGCCAGCAACTCAGGGGACTCACCCCTCCACTTT.

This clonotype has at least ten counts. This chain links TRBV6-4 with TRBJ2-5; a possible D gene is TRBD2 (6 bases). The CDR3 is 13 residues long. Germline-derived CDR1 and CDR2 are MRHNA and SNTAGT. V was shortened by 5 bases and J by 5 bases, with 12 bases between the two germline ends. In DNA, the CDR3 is TGTGCCAGCAGTCCGCGGGAACACGAGACCCAGTACTTC. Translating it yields CASSPREHETQYF.

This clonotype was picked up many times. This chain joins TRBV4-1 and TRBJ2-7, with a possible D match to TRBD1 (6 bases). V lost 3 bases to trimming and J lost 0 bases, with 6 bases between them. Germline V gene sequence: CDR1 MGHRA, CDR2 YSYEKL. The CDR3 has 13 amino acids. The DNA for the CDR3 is TGCGCCAGCAGCCACAGGGGCTCCTACGAGCAGTACTTC. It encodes CASSHRGSYEQYF.

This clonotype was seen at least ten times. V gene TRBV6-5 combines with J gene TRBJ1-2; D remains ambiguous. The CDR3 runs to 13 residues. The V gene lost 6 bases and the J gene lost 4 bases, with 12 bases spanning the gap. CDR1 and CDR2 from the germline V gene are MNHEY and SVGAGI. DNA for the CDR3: TGTGCCAGCAGCCCTTACCAAGCCTATGGCTACACCTTC. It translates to CASSPYQAYGYTF.

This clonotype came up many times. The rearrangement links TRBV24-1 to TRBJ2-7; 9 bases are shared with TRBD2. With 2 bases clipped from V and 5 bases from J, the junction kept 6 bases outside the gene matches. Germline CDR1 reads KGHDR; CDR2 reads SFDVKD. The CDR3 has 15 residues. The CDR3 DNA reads TGTGCCACCAGTGATTCGGCGGGAGGGCCTGACGAGCAGTACTTC. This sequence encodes CATSDSAGGPDEQYF.

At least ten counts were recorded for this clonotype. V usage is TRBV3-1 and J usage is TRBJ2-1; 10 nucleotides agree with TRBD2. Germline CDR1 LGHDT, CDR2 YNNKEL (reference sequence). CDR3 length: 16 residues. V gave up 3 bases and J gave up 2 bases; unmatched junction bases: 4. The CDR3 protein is CASSHRTSGTYNEQFF. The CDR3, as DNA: TGTGCCAGCAGCCACCGGACTAGCGGTACCTACAATGAGCAGTTCTTC.

Here the CDR3 reads CASTSSGGSPLHF. Here the CDR3 DNA reads TGTGCCAGCACTTCGTCCGGCGGTTCACCCCTCCACTTT. The V gene is TRBV6-7, the J gene TRBJ1-6; D is ambiguous. TRBV6-7 is an ORF, with its function uncertain. CDR3 length: 13 amino acids. Trimming cost V 7 bases and J 9 bases, with 13 bases left between them.

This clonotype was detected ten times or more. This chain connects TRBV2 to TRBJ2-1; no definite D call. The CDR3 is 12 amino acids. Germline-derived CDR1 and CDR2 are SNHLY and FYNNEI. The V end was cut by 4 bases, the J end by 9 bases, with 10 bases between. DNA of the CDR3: TGTGCCAGCAGTGGCGAGGTCGGTGAGCAGTTCTTC. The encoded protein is CASSGEVGEQFF.

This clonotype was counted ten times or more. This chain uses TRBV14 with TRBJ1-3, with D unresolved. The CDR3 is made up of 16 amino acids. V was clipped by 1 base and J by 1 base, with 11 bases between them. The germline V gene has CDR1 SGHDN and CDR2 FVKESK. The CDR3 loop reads CASSQVVGVSGNTIYF. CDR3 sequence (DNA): TGTGCCAGCAGCCAAGTAGTCGGGGTTTCTGGAAACACCATATATTTT.

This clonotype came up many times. CDR3 region: CSASPRTDTQYF. In nucleotides, the CDR3 is TGCAGTGCTAGCCCCCGCACAGATACGCAGTATTTT. The chain recombines TRBV20-1 with TRBJ2-3; D unclear. This CDR3 comprises 12 residues. The germline gives CDR1 DFQATT, CDR2 SNEGSKA (reference sequence). V lost 3 bases and J lost 1, with 5 bases in between.

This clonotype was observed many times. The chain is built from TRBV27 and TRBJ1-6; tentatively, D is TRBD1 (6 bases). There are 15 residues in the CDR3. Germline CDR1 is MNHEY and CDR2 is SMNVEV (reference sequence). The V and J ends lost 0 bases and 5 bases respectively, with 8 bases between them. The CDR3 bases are TGTGCCAGCAGTTTATCGGACAGAGATAATTCACCCCTCCACTTT. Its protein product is CASSLSDRDNSPLHF.

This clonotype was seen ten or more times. CDR3 amino acids: CSASRQGNIVGGNEQFF. In DNA form, the CDR3 reads TGCAGTGCTAGTAGACAGGGGAATATAGTAGGCGGCAATGAGCAGTTCTTC. This sequence joins TRBV20-1 and TRBJ2-1; 8 bases fit TRBD1. The V gene's germline CDR1 is DFQATT and CDR2 SNEGSKA (reference sequence). The CDR3 is 17 residues long. Germline trimming cut 3 bases from V and 6 bases from J; bases unmatched to any gene: 16.

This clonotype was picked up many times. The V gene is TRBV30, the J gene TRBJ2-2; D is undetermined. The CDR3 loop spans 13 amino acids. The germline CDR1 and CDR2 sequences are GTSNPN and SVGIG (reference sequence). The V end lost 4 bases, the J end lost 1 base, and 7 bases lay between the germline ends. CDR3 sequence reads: CAWMWRNTGELFF. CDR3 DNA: TGTGCCTGGATGTGGAGGAACACCGGGGAGCTGTTTTTT.

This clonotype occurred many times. CDR3 DNA: TGTGCCAGTGGGACCGCCGGAGAGACCCAGTACTTC. This gives the protein CASGTAGETQYF. J is TRBJ2-5 and V is TRBV19; D could derive from TRBD1 or TRBD2 (5 bases each). Germline loops: CDR1 LNHDA, CDR2 SQIVND (reference sequence). V shed 8 bases and J shed 4 bases, with 11 bases lying between them. The CDR3 runs to 12 residues.

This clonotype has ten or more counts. CDR3 DNA: TGTGCCAGCAGCTTAGCGGGCGGTTCTTATCAGCCCCAGCATTTT. It specifies CASSLAGGSYQPQHF. The chain has TRBV7-2 and TRBJ1-5; D gene unclear. The V and J ends lost 0 bases and 5 bases respectively, with 11 bases between them. The CDR3 extends over 15 amino acids. Germline V gene data show CDR1 as SGHTA and CDR2 as FQGNSA.